This T cell receptor beta chain was identified during a study of tumor-infiltrating lymphocytes in primary liver carcinoma. Germline DNA was extracted too, while blood RNA derived from unsorted whole blood. About 3.6 milliliters of peripheral blood were collected before surgery. This CDR3 region has 13 residues. Trimming took off 6 bases at V and 3 bases at J, with 12 bases between the two ends. Per germline, CDR1 MNHNY and CDR2 SVGAGI (reference sequence). Whole-study results and caveats: The use of bulk unsorted samples meant that CD4+ and CD8+ repertoires were not compared.

For this clonotype: Its antigen is still unknown.

The authors made TCR beta cDNA from around 500 ng total RNA with a constant-region primer. Three-round nested multiplex PCR performed with slightly modified ARM-PCR produced the TCR beta libraries. Amplification in the first two PCR rounds was performed using TRBV1-TRBV30 forward primers and a C-beta reverse primer for about 10 cycles each. TCRdb recomputed calls from the multiplex PCR reads with MiXCR, one row per CDR3 protein. The sample comprises fewer than 400,000 distinct CDR3 sequences, about 50% of which are singletons, and approximately 15% rests with the top ten. This chain uses TRBV6-6 with TRBJ2-7, with D possibly called TRBD1 or TRBD2 (6 bases each). This sequence was found in a woman aged 30 to 39 with primary liver carcinoma and hepatitis B virus infection. Material: peripheral blood. The CDR3 nucleotides are TGTGCCAGCAGGCAACAGGGAGGCTACGAGCAGTACTTC. Protein product: CASRQQGGYEQYF.